One sample yielded the 24 T cell receptor beta chains listed below, sequenced in a study of CD8+ T cells in alopecia areata. In each case, RNA was isolated and then reverse transcribed into cDNA as the sequencing template. Here immunoSEQ multiplex PCR was the method, and the copy in TCRdb shows in-frame clones only, minus some. The sample carries about 120,000 clones, around two fifths recorded once. Sequencing was performed on CD4+ T cells sorted from blood. These receptors came from a human donor with alopecia areata.

The chain uses TRBV6-1 and TRBJ2-6, with 8 bases fitting TRBD1. CDR1 and CDR2 (germline): MNHNS, SASEGT. There are 15 residues in the CDR3. V trimming: 6 bases; J trimming: 0 bases; junction bases outside the gene matches: 1. CDR3 loop: CASRTGGSGANVLTF. The CDR3 DNA reads as TGTGCCAGCAGAACAGGGGGCTCTGGGGCCAACGTCCTGACTTTC.

This clone was observed a handful of times. This rearrangement joins TRBV29-1 to TRBJ2-7, with a possible D match to TRBD1 (5 bases). Germline V gives CDR1 SQVTM, CDR2 ANQGSEA. The CDR3 totals 14 residues. The V end was cut by 8 bases, the J end by 0 bases, with 17 bases between. The CDR3 bases are TGCAGCACCTGCCAGGGCAAGATCTCCTACGAGCAGTACTTC. Its translation: CSTCQGKISYEQYF.

The chain recombines TRBV29-1 with TRBJ2-2; 16 positions agree with TRBD2. Germline trimming cut 7 bases from V and 7 bases from J; bases unmatched to any gene: 9. The CDR3 loop spans 16 amino acids. CDR1 and CDR2 (germline): SQVTM, ANQGSEA. CDR3 sequence: CSGKGLAGGPGGELFF. CDR3 sequence (DNA): TGCAGCGGAAAGGGACTAGCGGGAGGGCCCGGCGGGGAGCTGTTTTTT.

This clone was detected a few times. The V call is TRBV28, the J call TRBJ1-4, with D possibly matching TRBD1 (5 bases). In germline, CDR1 is MDHEN, CDR2 SYDVKM. This CDR3 spans 14 amino acids. V shed 8 bases and J shed 0 bases, with 10 bases lying between them. The CDR3 spells CASGHSATNEKLFF. In DNA, the CDR3 is TGTGCCAGCGGACACTCTGCAACTAATGAAAAACTGTTTTTT.

The rearrangement joins TRBV7-2 to TRBJ1-6; D gene ambiguous. The germline V and J ends were trimmed by 5 bases and 0 bases, with 20 bases remaining between them. CDR1 is SGHTA and CDR2 is FQGNSA in the germline V gene. The CDR3 loop spans 19 amino acids. The CDR3 DNA is TGTGCCAGCAGCGGACGTAACGGGATGTGGAGCTCCTATAATTCACCCCTCCACTTT. Translating it yields CASSGRNGMWSSYNSPLHF.

J is TRBJ1-2 and V is TRBV11-2, with D unresolved. Deletions cut 9 bases from V and 8 bases from J, with 10 bases between. This CDR3 is built from 10 residues. CDR1 SGHAT and CDR2 FQNNGV come from the germline V gene. The CDR3 is CASGGSGYTF. The CDR3 DNA reads TGTGCCAGTGGAGGAAGCGGCTACACCTTC.

This clone was counted only a few times. The chain couples TRBV12-5 to TRBJ2-3, with no clear D. The CDR3 consists of 12 residues. V lost 6 bases and J lost 2, with 6 bases in between. Per germline, CDR1 LGHNT and CDR2 FRNRAP. CDR3 amino acids: CASGTITDTQYF. The CDR3 coding sequence is TGTGCTAGTGGAACTATCACAGATACGCAGTATTTT.

This clone was observed a handful of times. This chain uses TRBV28 with TRBJ2-3, with D possibly matching TRBD2 (6 bases). With 6 bases removed from V and 2 bases from J, the gap between germline ends came to 21 bases. Germline assignment: CDR1 MDHEN and CDR2 SYDVKM. The CDR3 loop spans 17 amino acids. The CDR3 here is CASSLPGLAISTDTQYF. As DNA, the CDR3 is TGTGCCAGCAGCCTCCCCGGGCTAGCGATTTCCACAGATACGCAGTATTTT. Supplemented by reference TRBV28 and TRBJ2-3, the full variable domain reads DVKVTQSSRYLVKRTGEKVFLECVQDMDHENMFWYRQDPGLGLRLIYFSYDVKMKEKGDIPEGYSVSREKKERFSLILESASTNQTSMYLCASSLPGLAISTDTQYFGPGTRLTVL.

The V gene is TRBV23-1, the J gene TRBJ1-2, with D uncertain. TRBV23-1 is noted as an ORF with a role that remains uncertain. CDR3 length equals 16 residues. Trimming removed 0 bases from V and 4 bases from J, with 15 bases in between. CDR3 nucleotides: TGCGCCAGCAGTCAATCCAATCGGACCCGGTCCTATGGCTACACCTTC. Translated: CASSQSNRTRSYGYTF.

Of note for this clone: One base away lies a much larger clone, so this may be a sequencing read error. This rearrangement joins TRBV14 to TRBJ1-1; D possibly corresponds to TRBD1 (5 bases). Trimming stripped 4 bases from V and 1 base from J, with 7 bases between. The CDR3 spans 13 residues. CDR1 SGHDN and CDR2 FVKESK come from the germline V gene. CDR3 DNA sequence: TGTGCCAGCAGCCTTCAGGGGAACACTGAAGCTTTCTTT. Its translation: CASSLQGNTEAFF.

This chain connects TRBV30 to TRBJ2-5; 8 bases line up with TRBD2. The V segment lost 5 bases and the J segment 4 bases; nucleotides outside the gene matches: 6. The length of the CDR3 is 13 residues. Germline CDR1 GTSNPN, CDR2 SVGIG (reference sequence). This CDR3 is CAWGGLAGETQYF. The CDR3, as DNA: TGTGCCTGGGGGGGTCTAGCGGGAGAGACCCAGTACTTC.

V usage is TRBV7-3 and J usage is TRBJ1-6; D is undetermined. Germline CDR1 and CDR2: SGHTA and FQGTGA. The CDR3 is 13 residues long. V gave up 5 bases and J gave up 3 bases, with 5 bases separating them. The CDR3 sequence: CASSLDYNSPLHF. The CDR3 nucleotides read TGTGCCAGCAGCCTCGACTATAATTCACCCCTCCACTTT.

V usage is TRBV7-2 and J usage is TRBJ2-3; no clear D. This CDR3 spans 14 amino acids. The germline gives CDR1 SGHTA, CDR2 FQGNSA. The V and J ends lost 5 bases and 0 bases respectively, with 9 bases between them. Here the CDR3 reads CASSLRQSTDTQYF. The DNA for the CDR3 is TGTGCCAGCAGCCTAAGACAAAGCACAGATACGCAGTATTTT.

This clone was recorded a few times. The V gene is TRBV7-2, the J gene TRBJ2-7, with TRBD2 identical over 10 bases. Germline CDR1 SGHTA, CDR2 FQGNSA. After removal of 5 bases from V and 2 bases from J, the junction contained 6 bases not matched to a gene. CDR3 length equals 15 residues. The CDR3 nucleotides read TGTGCCAGCAGCCAATCTAGCGGGAGCCCCTACGAGCAGTACTTC. It translates to CASSQSSGSPYEQYF.

The rearrangement links TRBV7-3 to TRBJ2-1; D unresolved. The germline gives CDR1 SGHTA, CDR2 FQGTGA. V lost 5 bases and J lost 0, with 8 bases in between. This CDR3 has 14 amino acids. CDR3 sequence (DNA): TGTGCCAGCAGCCGACAAGGCTCCTACAATGAGCAGTTCTTC. The encoded protein is CASSRQGSYNEQFF.

The chain combines TRBV30 with TRBJ1-5, with D unclear. The germline V gene encodes CDR1 GTSNPN and CDR2 SVGIG (reference sequence). CDR3 length: 13 residues. V lost 1 base and J 9 bases, leaving 13 bases between the germline ends. In DNA, the CDR3 is TGTGCCTGGAGTGGATCTAGCGCTCGGCCCCAGCATTTT. It encodes CAWSGSSARPQHF.

The chain has TRBV29-1 and TRBJ2-7, with TRBD1 as a possible D gene (7 bases). The V and J ends lost 6 bases and 0 bases respectively, with 12 bases between them. CDR3 length: 13 amino acids. From germline, CDR1 is SQVTM and CDR2 ANQGSEA. The CDR3 region has the DNA TGCAGCGTGGGGGGACAGCTCTCCTACGAGCAGTACTTC. It yields the protein CSVGGQLSYEQYF.

In this sample, this clone turned up a few times. The chain links TRBV29-1 to TRBJ2-7; TRBD1 aligns across 12 bases. The V and J ends lost 5 bases and 5 bases, in that order; junction bases with no gene match: 19. Germline CDR1 is SQVTM and CDR2 is ANQGSEA. The CDR3 covers 18 residues. CDR3 sequence: CSVHRSRDRGRGEDEQYF. CDR3 in DNA: TGCAGCGTTCACCGCTCCCGGGACAGGGGGCGAGGAGAGGACGAGCAGTACTTC.

This clone was seen a handful of times. This rearrangement joins TRBV9 to TRBJ2-5, with TRBD1 matching over 9 bases. Looked up from germline, CDR1 is SGDLS and CDR2 is YYNGEE. The CDR3 contains 16 residues. The junction had 12 bases not matched to a gene; V was cut back by 4 bases and J by 5 bases. The CDR3 spells CASSPRTTGGGETQYF. DNA of the CDR3: TGTGCCAGCAGCCCGCGTACTACAGGGGGCGGCGAGACCCAGTACTTC.

This clone occurred once. The chain couples TRBV6-5 to TRBJ2-5, with a tentative D call TRBD1 (5 bases). Trimming took 5 bases from V and 1 from J, leaving 14 bases between them. Looked up from germline, CDR1 is MNHEY and CDR2 is SVGAGI. The CDR3 has 15 residues. The CDR3 protein is CASSKSRQFQETQYF. CDR3 DNA sequence: TGTGCCAGCAGTAAATCCCGACAGTTCCAAGAGACCCAGTACTTC.

A few counts support this clone. The V gene is TRBV5-1, the J gene TRBJ2-7; the match to TRBD1 covers 8 bases. Germline V gene sequence: CDR1 SGHRS, CDR2 YFSETQ. With V trimmed by 0 bases and J by 3 bases, 2 bases remained unmatched. The CDR3 covers 14 residues. CDR3 sequence: CASSLVQGDYEQYF. The CDR3 DNA is TGCGCCAGCAGCTTGGTACAGGGGGACTACGAGCAGTACTTC.

This clone was detected only a few times. The chain recombines TRBV7-8 with TRBJ1-2; D unresolved. The CDR3 contains 12 residues. V lost 4 bases, J lost 6 bases, and 9 bases lay in between. Germline values: CDR1 SGHVS, CDR2 FQNEAQ. The CDR3 DNA follows: TGTGCCAGCAGCTCCTACGGGGATGGCTACACCTTC. Protein sequence: CASSSYGDGYTF. Full variable domain (remainder filled in from reference TRBV7-8 and TRBJ1-2): GAGVSQSPRYKVAKRGQDVALRCDPISGHVSLFWYQQALGQGPEFLTYFQNEAQLDKSGLPSDRFFAERPEGSVSTLKIQRTQQEDSAVYLCASSSYGDGYTFGSGTRLTVV.

The V call is TRBV5-6, the J call TRBJ2-2, with a possible D match to TRBD2 (5 bases). CDR1 and CDR2 (germline): SGHDT, YYEEEE. CDR3 length: 17 residues. Between the trimmed V and J ends, which lost 2 bases and 0 bases, there was a span of 14 bases. CDR3 sequence: CASSFQVDGTNTGELFF. The CDR3 nucleotides read TGTGCCAGCAGCTTCCAGGTCGACGGGACGAACACCGGGGAGCTGTTTTTT.

J is TRBJ1-2 and V is TRBV19; TRBD1 aligns across 7 bases. Germline lookup yields CDR1 LNHDA and CDR2 SQIVND (reference sequence). This CDR3 comprises 14 residues. V was clipped by 4 bases and J by 2 bases; unmatched bases: 4. CDR3 region: CASSKGARNYGYTF. As DNA, the CDR3 is TGTGCCAGTAGTAAGGGGGCCCGAAACTATGGCTACACCTTC.